The clone carrying this T cell receptor (beta chain) was seen a handful of times. The antigen is unknown. V trimming: 4 bases; J trimming: 0 bases; junction bases outside the gene matches: 3. Germline V lookup: CDR1 SGHNT, CDR2 YYREEE (reference sequence). The CDR3 is 15 residues long. The source of the sample is a study of T cell responses to AZD1222 COVID-19 vaccine. Study-wide findings and caveats: Only a handful of AZD1222 recipients, about six in all, had baseline seropositivity.

The data were produced by immunoSEQ multiplex PCR, yet TCRdb's version contains in-frame clones alone and is incomplete. The sample records some 88,000 clones, 92% being singletons. The rearrangement uses TRBV5-4 and TRBJ2-1; 8 nucleotides align to TRBD2. This TCR was sampled from an adult in good health. Specimen: peripheral blood, collected on day 0 of AZD1222 vaccination. The CDR3 DNA sequence: TGTGCCAGCAGCCCAACTAGCGGCTCCTACAATGAGCAGTTCTTC. The encoded protein is CASSPTSGSYNEQFF.